A single sample is the source of the 8 T cell receptor beta chains below, sequenced in a study of tumor and adjacent non-tumor tissue in lung cancer. TCRbeta libraries were built with three rounds of nested PCR, modified from ARM-PCR. One entry per CDR3 protein results from TCRdb running MiXCR on the multiplex PCR reads. Counted here are about 68,000 distinct CDR3 sequences, about 60% occurring once; the ten biggest clones make up 20%. RNA was extracted from bulk tissue without any cell sorting. The sample comprised lung tumor tissue. These receptors were collected from a man aged 45-60 years with non-small cell lung cancer.

As regards this clonotype: The junction differs from germline at one of its ends, possibly a read error. The chain has TRBV2 and TRBJ2-3; the D gene is possibly TRBD1 (6 bases). Germline V gene sequence: CDR1 SNHLY, CDR2 FYNNEI. CDR3 size: 15 residues. CDR3 coding DNA: TGTGCCAGCAGTGAAGGGACAGCGAACATAGATACGCAGTTTTTT. Its protein product is CASSEGTANIDTQFF.

Many counts were recorded for this clonotype. This chain links TRBV4-2 with TRBJ2-3; D may be TRBD2 (7 bases). Germline CDR1 LGHNA, CDR2 YNFKEQ. The CDR3 runs to 16 residues. V was cut by 7 bases and J by 4 bases, with 21 bases left in between. CDR3: CASTPGGGGRADTQYF. The DNA for the CDR3 is TGTGCCAGCACCCCCGGTGGGGGGGGCAGGGCAGATACGCAGTATTTT.

Concerning this clonotype itself: A read error may account for a junction end that differs from germline. The gene calls are TRBV5-1 and TRBJ2-5; weak D call: TRBD2 (6 bases). Per germline, CDR1 SGHRS and CDR2 YFSETQ. The CDR3 contains 15 residues. In DNA form, the CDR3 reads TGCGCCAGCAGAAGGACCGGGACTTGGCAAGAGACCCAGTGCTTC. Amino acid sequence: CASRRTGTWQETQCF.

This clonotype was seen repeatedly, ten times or more. The V gene is TRBV5-4, the J gene TRBJ2-5, with D perhaps matching TRBD2 (6 bases). This CDR3 contains 14 residues. V lost 4 bases to trimming and J lost 5 bases, with 15 bases between them. Germline CDR1 reads SGHNT; CDR2 reads YYREEE (reference sequence). DNA of the CDR3: TGTGCCAGCAGCATACCCGGGGGAACGGAGACCCAGTACTTC. It specifies CASSIPGGTETQYF.

A word on this clonotype: Sequence at one end of the junction differs from germline and may be a read error. V gene TRBV4-1 combines with J gene TRBJ2-1; D possibly corresponds to TRBD1 (6 bases). Per germline, CDR1 MGHRA and CDR2 YSYEKL. This CDR3 region has 17 residues. The CDR3 protein is CASGQDPAQGVYNEQFF. For the CDR3, the DNA is TGCGCCAGCGGCCAAGACCCGGCACAGGGCGTTTACAATGAGCAGTTCTTC.

This chain joins TRBV4-2 and TRBJ2-3, with 12 nucleotides matching TRBD2. Germline lookup yields CDR1 LGHNA and CDR2 YNFKEQ. The CDR3 has 17 residues. The junction had 8 bases not matched to a gene; V was cut back by 0 bases and J by 7 bases. CDR3 in amino acids: CASSQELTSGSMYTQYF. CDR3 bases: TGTGCCAGCAGCCAAGAGTTGACTAGCGGGAGTATGTATACGCAGTATTTT.

This clonotype was seen many times. The rearrangement uses TRBV7-8 and TRBJ1-2; TRBD1 matches at 8 bases. Germline loops: CDR1 SGHVS, CDR2 FQNEAQ. Germline trimming cut 5 bases from V and 6 bases from J; bases unmatched to any gene: 11. This CDR3 has 15 residues. The CDR3 protein is CASSQRTGTSDGYTF. In DNA form, the CDR3 reads TGTGCCAGCAGCCAAAGGACAGGGACTTCGGATGGCTACACCTTC.

A note on this clonotype: With a much larger clone just one base away, this may be a read error. CDR3 in amino acids: CASSREYNQPHHF. In DNA, the CDR3 is TGCGCCAGCAGTCGGGAGTACAATCAGCCCCATCATTTT. This sequence joins TRBV10-2 and TRBJ1-5; D is unclear. The CDR3 has 13 residues. The V gene's germline CDR1 is WSHSY and CDR2 SAAADI.